This record covers a single T cell receptor (beta chain). Its antigen is unidentified. As for time point: newly diagnosed GD, antithyroid drugs for less than 3 months. RNA isolated from PBMCs was used to make the TCR library. Germline CDR1 is SNHLY and CDR2 is FYNNEI. Trimming pared 6 bases from V and 0 bases from J, leaving 9 bases between. This CDR3 has 14 amino acids. The sample originates from a study of regulatory T cells in long-lasting Graves disease. Study-wide context: Graves' patients with a new diagnosis had received antithyroid drugs under 3 months. Study findings and constraints: Persistent disease was associated with favored TRBV28 usage and with favored use of TRBJ1-2 and TRBJ2-5.

CDR3-region Arm-PCR and iRepertoire HTBI primers produced the TCR beta libraries. MiXCR, run by TCRdb on the multiplex PCR reads, gives a single entry per CDR3 protein. The repertoire holds roughly 220,000 distinct CDR3 sequences, with about 18% as singletons. V is TRBV2 and J is TRBJ1-3; D not certain. The source of this sequence is a female donor with Graves disease. The sample in question was peripheral blood mononuclear cells (PBMCs), obtained at new diagnosis, from a patient treated with antithyroid drugs. CDR3 sequence: CASSALGSGNTIYF. Here the CDR3 DNA reads TGTGCCAGCAGCGCATTGGGCTCTGGAAACACCATATATTTT.